This T cell receptor beta chain was identified in a study of cytomegalovirus exposure and HLA in healthy donors. Study background: An early data release held approximately 80 million unique TCRs from HLA-typed donors.

J lost 6 bases, V lost 0 bases, and 4 bases had no gene match. CDR1 and CDR2 from the germline V gene are PRHDT and FYEKMQ (reference sequence). The CDR3 loop spans 15 amino acids. PCR involved 60 Vbeta and 13 Jbeta primers. The protocol was immunoSEQ multiplex PCR, while the TCRdb copy is restricted to in-frame clones and leaves out a portion. Of about 140,000 clones in the sample, 70% to 85% were seen once. Whole-study findings and limits: Among donors in an Asian-associated ancestry cluster, a later analysis reportedly found fewer N-insertions than the roughly 700-donor mean. Analyzed later, association rates of TCRs varied across HLA loci, with DRB1 most and HLA-C fewest. An analysis done earlier found most TCR beta V segments productive about 87% or about 30% of the time.

This clone was seen a few times. Its antigen is undetermined. The sequencing input was PBMCs. The source of this sequence is a young man in good health and CMV-seropositive. The chain recombines TRBV13 with TRBJ2-7, with TRBD2 identical over 11 bases. CDR3 loop: CASSLGPGLAAEQYF. For the CDR3, the DNA is TGTGCCAGCAGCTTAGGCCCGGGACTAGCGGCCGAGCAGTACTTC.